The 26 T cell receptor beta chains given below trace back to one sample, sequenced in a study of cytomegalovirus exposure and HLA in healthy donors (dated by TCRdb to about 2017). The library came from the immunoSEQ multiplex PCR assay. The multiplex PCR relied on a mix of 60 forward primers for TCR Vbeta segments and 13 reverse primers for TCR Jbeta segments. TCRdb mirrors the immuneACCESS table, restricted to in-frame sequences. Some clones are absent from its copies; in checked studies, under half trace to an unresolved V gene, and the reason for the others is unknown. This sample holds about 200,000 clones; roughly 83% were observed only once. The ten largest account for about 1.4% of the sample. Source material: PBMCs. All receptors derive from a girl aged 10 to 17 in good health and CMV-seronegative.

The chain joins TRBV28 to TRBJ1-4, with D possibly TRBD1 on 6 matching bases. Deletions cut 1 base from V and 7 bases from J, with 19 bases between. CDR1 MDHEN and CDR2 SYDVKM come from the germline V gene. This CDR3 is built from 17 residues. CDR3: CASSLFVPQGRVEKLFF. DNA of the CDR3: TGTGCCAGCAGTTTATTCGTCCCACAGGGCCGGGTTGAAAAACTGTTTTTT.

The chain carries TRBV5-1 and TRBJ2-3; 13 bases are shared with TRBD2. The trim removed 5 bases at V and 4 bases at J, leaving 7 bases unmatched. CDR3 length: 16 residues. From germline, CDR1 is SGHRS and CDR2 YFSETQ. The CDR3 nucleotides are TGCGCCAGCAGTTATCGGACTAGCGGGAGTCCAGATACGCAGTATTTT. Protein product: CASSYRTSGSPDTQYF.

J is TRBJ1-5 and V is TRBV11-3; no definite D call. The V and J ends lost 4 bases and 5 bases respectively, with 3 bases between them. The germline V gene has CDR1 SGHNT and CDR2 YENEEA. The CDR3 is 11 amino acids. CDR3: CASSSDQPQHF. The CDR3 DNA is TGTGCCAGCAGCTCAGATCAGCCCCAGCATTTT.

This chain links TRBV5-1 with TRBJ2-1; D unresolved. Trimming took off 0 bases at V and 0 bases at J, with 7 bases between the two ends. The CDR3 consists of 15 residues. Germline V gene data show CDR1 as SGHRS and CDR2 as YFSETQ. The chain's CDR3 is CASSLDLSSYNEQFF. The CDR3 coding sequence is TGCGCCAGCAGCTTGGATCTAAGCTCCTACAATGAGCAGTTCTTC.

J is TRBJ2-7 and V is TRBV27; 7 bases fit TRBD1. The ends lost 5 bases at V and 2 bases at J; junction bases unmatched: 12. The germline V gene has CDR1 MNHEY and CDR2 SMNVEV (reference sequence). The CDR3 has 16 residues. CDR3 in DNA: TGTGCCAGCAGTCCATCACAGGGGTATGAACCCTACGAGCAGTACTTC. Translated: CASSPSQGYEPYEQYF.

The V and J genes are TRBV5-4 and TRBJ2-5; D might be TRBD1 (8 bases). Germline loops: CDR1 SGHNT, CDR2 YYREEE (reference sequence). This CDR3 is built from 17 residues. The V end was cut by 6 bases, the J end by 2 bases, with 23 bases between. The CDR3 bases are TGTGCCAGCAACCGGGACCGGACAGGGAGGGTACAAGAGACCCAGTACTTC. This translates into CASNRDRTGRVQETQYF. The full variable domain, in which reference TRBV5-4 and TRBJ2-5 provide the parts outside the CDR3, is ETGVTQSPTHLIKTRGQQVTLRCSSQSGHNTVSWYQQALGQGPQFIFQYYREEENGRGNFPPRFSGLQFPNYSSELNVNALELDDSALYLCASNRDRTGRVQETQYFGPGTRLLVL.

This clone came up a few times. The V gene is TRBV29-1, the J gene TRBJ2-7, with no clear D. The germline V gene encodes CDR1 SQVTM and CDR2 ANQGSEA. V lost 3 bases and J lost 4, with 10 bases in between. The CDR3 totals 12 residues. This CDR3 is CSVENQVYEQYF. The CDR3 bases are TGCAGCGTTGAGAACCAGGTATACGAGCAGTACTTC.

The CDR3 spells CASSDRVTSGRDRNIQYF. CDR3 DNA sequence: TGTGCCAGCAGTGACCGAGTGACTAGCGGGAGGGACAGAAACATTCAGTACTTC. The chain links TRBV2 to TRBJ2-4, with 14 bases lining up with TRBD2. The germline V gene has CDR1 SNHLY and CDR2 FYNNEI. The CDR3 is 18 residues long. V dropped 3 bases and J dropped 6; count of bases not matched to a gene: 10.

A few counts support this clone. The chain joins TRBV19 to TRBJ1-1, with 7 bases fitting TRBD1. V lost 3 bases, J lost 11 bases, and 15 bases stayed unmatched. Germline-derived CDR1 and CDR2 are LNHDA and SQIVND (reference sequence). The CDR3 contains 15 residues. CDR3 coding DNA: TGTGCCAGTAGTATTTCACCCCCAGGGGGTAAGGAGGCTTTCTTT. It yields the protein CASSISPPGGKEAFF.

The V gene is TRBV6-1, the J gene TRBJ1-6, with 8 bases identical to TRBD1. Germline V gene sequence: CDR1 MNHNS, CDR2 SASEGT. J gave up 6 bases and V 8 bases, and 9 bases lay outside the gene matches. This CDR3 spans 15 amino acids. The CDR3 DNA reads as TGTGCCAGCCACACAGGGGGAGGATCTAATTCACCCCTCCACTTT. It yields the protein CASHTGGGSNSPLHF.

This chain connects TRBV30 to TRBJ2-5; the D gene is possibly TRBD1 (6 bases). V was trimmed by 5 bases and J by 5 bases, leaving 15 bases between them. The germline gives CDR1 GTSNPN, CDR2 SVGIG (reference sequence). The CDR3 runs to 13 residues. This chain's CDR3 is CAWRQVRGETQYF. The CDR3 DNA sequence: TGTGCCTGGCGACAGGTGCGCGGGGAGACCCAGTACTTC. The full variable domain, in which reference TRBV30 and TRBJ2-5 provide the parts outside the CDR3, is SQTIHQWPATLVQPVGSPLSLECTVEGTSNPNLYWYRQAAGRGLQLLFYSVGIGQISSEVPQNLSASRPQDRQFILSSKKLLLSDSGFYLCAWRQVRGETQYFGPGTRLLVL.

The genes are TRBV19 and TRBJ2-3; 9 bases align to TRBD2. CDR1 and CDR2 (germline): LNHDA, SQIVND (reference sequence). The trim removed 7 bases at V and 6 bases at J, leaving 5 bases unmatched. This CDR3 is 13 amino acids long. This chain's CDR3 is CASTSGVGDTQYF. Here the CDR3 DNA reads TGTGCCAGTACTAGCGGGGTTGGTGATACGCAGTATTTT. The full variable domain, rest sourced from reference TRBV19 and TRBJ2-3, is DGGITQSPKYLFRKEGQNVTLSCEQNLNHDAMYWYRQDPGQGLRLIYYSQIVNDFQKGDIAEGYSVSREKKESFPLTVTSAQKNPTAFYLCASTSGVGDTQYFGPGTRLTVL.

This chain joins TRBV6-5 and TRBJ1-2; TRBD1 is a possible D gene (5 bases). This CDR3 has 14 amino acids. CDR1 is MNHEY and CDR2 is SVGAGI in the germline V gene. V lost 10 bases and J lost 8, with 23 bases in between. CDR3 loop: CATWGSGLRGGYTF. CDR3 nucleotide sequence: TGTGCCACCTGGGGGTCGGGGCTCCGGGGGGGCTACACCTTC.

V is TRBV23-1 and J is TRBJ2-3; 7 bases line up with TRBD1. TRBV23-1 is recorded as an ORF, its role being uncertain. V dropped 3 bases and J dropped 1; count of bases not matched to a gene: 10. This CDR3 region has 17 residues. The CDR3 DNA sequence: TGCGCCAGCAGTCATACCGACAGGGACGGATGCACAGATACGCAGTATTTT. It specifies CASSHTDRDGCTDTQYF.

V is TRBV5-6 and J is TRBJ2-7; TRBD2 aligns across 9 bases. After removal of 4 bases from V and 0 bases from J, the junction contained 11 bases not matched to a gene. This CDR3 is built from 17 residues. The germline CDR1 and CDR2 sequences are SGHDT and YYEEEE. Here the CDR3 reads CASSPVVGAGGSYEQYF. CDR3 bases: TGTGCCAGCAGCCCCGTTGTAGGAGCGGGGGGCTCCTACGAGCAGTACTTC.

The V gene is TRBV30, the J gene TRBJ2-2, with TRBD2 identical over 9 bases. The CDR3 consists of 15 residues. Germline CDR1 GTSNPN, CDR2 SVGIG (reference sequence). J lost 4 bases, V lost 2 bases, and 5 bases had no gene match. The CDR3 reads CAWSKAGGGTGELFF. In DNA, the CDR3 is TGTGCCTGGAGTAAGGCGGGGGGGGGCACCGGGGAGCTGTTTTTT.

The gene calls are TRBV5-1 and TRBJ2-3, with TRBD2 as a possible D gene (5 bases). The V and J ends lost 1 base and 5 bases respectively, with 17 bases between them. Germline assignment: CDR1 SGHRS and CDR2 YFSETQ. The CDR3 contains 16 residues. The CDR3 DNA is TGCGCCAGCAGCTTGATGTCTAGCAGGATACAAGATACGCAGTATTTT. It translates to CASSLMSSRIQDTQYF. Complete variable domain (other parts from reference TRBV5-1 and TRBJ2-3): KAGVTQTPRYLIKTRGQQVTLSCSPISGHRSVSWYQQTPGQGLQFLFEYFSETQRNKGNFPGRFSGRQFSNSRSEMNVSTLELGDSALYLCASSLMSSRIQDTQYFGPGTRLTVL.

The chain couples TRBV5-5 to TRBJ2-7; maybe TRBD1 (5 bases). The CDR3 contains 14 residues. V gave up 2 bases and J gave up 7 bases, with 16 bases separating them. Germline V gene data show CDR1 as SGHKS and CDR2 as YYEKEE (reference sequence). The DNA for the CDR3 is TGTGCCAGCAGCTTCCTGGGGCCCTCGTTGGAGCAGTACTTC. Its protein product is CASSFLGPSLEQYF.

The chain employs TRBV19 and TRBJ2-1; possible D gene TRBD2, 5 bases. Deletions cut 3 bases from V and 10 bases from J, with 10 bases between. The CDR3 sequence is 12 residues long. Germline lookup yields CDR1 LNHDA and CDR2 SQIVND (reference sequence). The chain's CDR3 is CASSMRAGEQFF. CDR3 DNA: TGTGCCAGTAGTATGAGGGCCGGCGAGCAGTTCTTC.

V usage is TRBV10-3 and J usage is TRBJ2-7; D is unclear. The ends were cut back, 4 bases at V and 2 bases at J, with 9 bases in the middle. This CDR3 is 13 amino acids long. CDR1 is ENHRY, CDR2 SYGVKD, per germline. The CDR3 coding sequence is TGTGCCATCAGTGTAACTAAGACCTACGAGCAGTACTTC. As protein: CAISVTKTYEQYF.

The CDR3 spells CASSPLRTPGTGELFF. CDR3 DNA: TGTGCCAGCTCACCGCTGCGGACACCGGGCACCGGGGAGCTGTTTTTT. V is TRBV18 and J is TRBJ2-2, with D tentatively TRBD1 (5 bases). Germline CDR1 and CDR2: KGHSH and LQKENI. Trimming took 3 bases from V and 4 from J, leaving 15 bases between them. The CDR3 is 16 amino acids.

This rearrangement joins TRBV5-5 to TRBJ2-7, with D maybe TRBD2 (6 bases). CDR1 and CDR2 (germline): SGHKS, YYEKEE (reference sequence). V dropped 3 bases and J dropped 2 bases, with 18 bases sitting between them. There are 16 residues in the CDR3. In DNA form, the CDR3 reads TGTGCCAGCAGCTATCCGGCGGGGACGCCGACCTACGAGCAGTACTTC. As protein: CASSYPAGTPTYEQYF.

The chain uses TRBV5-1 and TRBJ1-2, with a possible D match to TRBD1 (5 bases). This CDR3 spans 13 amino acids. V shed 10 bases and J shed 3 bases, with 16 bases lying between them. In germline, CDR1 is SGHRS, CDR2 YFSETQ. CDR3 bases: TGCGCCGGTGGTAGAGGACAAGACTATGGCTACACCTTC. Translating gives CAGGRGQDYGYTF.

The chain carries TRBV9 and TRBJ1-1; D may be TRBD1 (6 bases). The CDR3 is 16 residues long. In germline, CDR1 is SGDLS, CDR2 YYNGEE. Trimming shortened V by 0 bases and J by 0 bases, and 12 bases separated the two germline ends. The CDR3 reads CASSVVRGPMNTEAFF. CDR3 DNA sequence: TGTGCCAGCAGCGTAGTCAGGGGCCCAATGAACACTGAAGCTTTCTTT.

This chain connects TRBV7-7 to TRBJ2-5; tentative D call: TRBD1 (6 bases). Germline CDR1 SSHAT, CDR2 FNYEAQ (reference sequence). V was cut by 5 bases and J by 5 bases, with 15 bases left in between. CDR3 length: 14 amino acids. CDR3 nucleotide sequence: TGTGCCAGCAGCACGGGACAACCCGCCGAGACCCAGTACTTC. Its translation is CASSTGQPAETQYF. The entire variable domain, with the rest obtained from reference TRBV7-7 and TRBJ2-5, is as follows: GAGVSQSPRYKVTKRGQDVTLRCDPISSHATLYWYQQALGQGPEFLTYFNYEAQPDKSGLPSDRFSAERPEGSISTLTIQRTEQRDSAMYRCASSTGQPAETQYFGPGTRLLVL.

The chain links TRBV28 to TRBJ2-1; 15 bases map to TRBD2. CDR3 size: 15 residues. Germline CDR1 reads MDHEN; CDR2 reads SYDVKM. The junction had 3 bases not matched to a gene; V was cut back by 6 bases and J by 6 bases. CDR3 sequence (DNA): TGTGCCAGCAGCCGGACTAGCGGGAGGGTCAATGAGCAGTTCTTC. It yields the protein CASSRTSGRVNEQFF.